This TCR beta chain was obtained from a study of control samples from healthy donors and cancer patients. The data were produced by immunoSEQ multiplex PCR, yet TCRdb's version contains in-frame clones alone and is incomplete. The sample has around 200,000 clones; roughly 94% are singletons. The junction had 4 bases not matched to a gene; V was cut back by 4 bases and J by 5 bases. This CDR3 has 13 residues. CDR1 and CDR2 from the germline V gene are LNHDA and SQIVND (reference sequence). The chain links TRBV19 to TRBJ2-5; TRBD1 matches 7 bases. The sequenced material came from blood. This receptor was taken from a man in his fifties in good health. CDR3 DNA: TGTGCCAGTAGTACGACAGGGTGGGAGACCCAGTACTTC. Its protein is CASSTTGWETQYF.